This passage covers 8 T cell receptor beta chains from one sample sequenced in a study of blood T cell repertoires in COVID-19. The assay was immunoSEQ multiplex PCR, and TCRdb's table has in-frame clones only and misses some. The repertoire holds fewer than 250,000 clones, with approximately 89% as singletons. Sequenced: peripheral blood. The receptors were sampled from a middle-aged woman with acute or convalescent COVID-19.

This sequence joins TRBV5-4 and TRBJ1-1; 7 nucleotides match TRBD1. The CDR3 spans 14 residues. Trimming cost V 2 bases and J 4 bases; bases outside gene matches: 5. CDR1 is SGHNT and CDR2 is YYREEE in the germline V gene (reference sequence). The chain's CDR3 is CASSLLQGSTEAFF. The CDR3 nucleotides are TGTGCCAGCAGCTTATTACAGGGGAGCACTGAAGCTTTCTTT.

This clone showed up just once. The chain has TRBV18 and TRBJ1-4; D call uncertain. The germline V gene encodes CDR1 KGHSH and CDR2 LQKENI. Trimming took off 4 bases at V and 5 bases at J, with 11 bases between the two ends. CDR3 size: 14 residues. The CDR3 here is CASSLSEKNEKLFF. CDR3 sequence (DNA): TGTGCCAGCTCACTATCTGAGAAAAATGAAAAACTGTTTTTT.

The chain employs TRBV25-1 and TRBJ2-3; 8 bases map to TRBD2. This CDR3 comprises 13 residues. V shed 6 bases and J 4 bases; nucleotides not matched to a gene: 3. Germline CDR1 is MGHDK and CDR2 is SYGVNS. The CDR3 is CASRAGVSDTQYF. The CDR3 DNA sequence: TGTGCCAGCAGAGCGGGGGTCTCAGATACGCAGTATTTT.

The chain is built from TRBV15 and TRBJ2-6; D gene unclear. This CDR3 spans 16 amino acids. CDR1 and CDR2 from the germline V gene are LNHNV and YYDKDF (reference sequence). V lost 3 bases to trimming and J lost 0 bases, with 9 bases between them. CDR3 sequence (DNA): TGTGCCACCAGCAGGTATAGCACCTCTGGGGCCAACGTCCTGACTTTC. Protein: CATSRYSTSGANVLTF.

The chain carries TRBV14 and TRBJ1-1; TRBD1 is a possible D gene (5 bases). V gave up 7 bases and J gave up 6 bases, with 21 bases separating them. The CDR3 length is 15 residues. Germline values: CDR1 SGHDN, CDR2 FVKESK. CDR3 DNA: TGTGCCAGCACCCCGGTTGGGCAGGGACTTGCTGAAGCTTTCTTT. Its translation: CASTPVGQGLAEAFF.

The chain combines TRBV2 with TRBJ2-3; 8 nucleotides match TRBD2. This CDR3 has 15 amino acids. V lost 8 bases, J lost 1 base, and 8 bases stayed unmatched. Germline values: CDR1 SNHLY, CDR2 FYNNEI. The CDR3 DNA reads TGTGCCAGCGGGGGCCTGCGGGGGGGCACAGATACGCAGTATTTT. Translated, it gives CASGGLRGGTDTQYF.

The chain links TRBV4-1 to TRBJ2-5; 11 bases align to TRBD2. V was pared by 6 bases and J by 5 bases, with 8 bases of the junction left unmatched. Per germline, CDR1 MGHRA and CDR2 YSYEKL. The CDR3 extends over 15 amino acids. The CDR3 is CASRTRGLAAETQYF. For the CDR3, the DNA is TGCGCCAGCAGAACCCGGGGACTAGCGGCGGAGACCCAGTACTTC.

This clone was recorded only once. The CDR3 reads CASSEEQALSPLHF. CDR3 nucleotides: TGTGCCAGCAGTGAAGAACAGGCCCTTTCACCCCTCCACTTT. The rearrangement joins TRBV6-1 to TRBJ1-6, with a weak D call TRBD1 (5 bases). Germline CDR1 is MNHNS and CDR2 is SASEGT. The CDR3 has 14 residues. V lost 1 base and J lost 9, with 10 bases in between.